Listed here are 5 T cell receptor beta chains from one sample, sequenced in a study of early T cells in non-severe SARS-CoV-2 infection. TCRdb re-called the 5' RACE reads with MiXCR, one entry per CDR3 protein. In the table there are some 57,000 distinct CDR3 sequences, approximately 9.9% of which are singletons. The sequencing sample was made of whole blood. Source of these receptors: an adult who was a healthcare worker with PCR-confirmed SARS-CoV-2 infection or an uninfected control (not recorded which).

This clonotype was recorded many times. This chain uses TRBV6-1 with TRBJ2-5, with 8 positions matching TRBD2. The CDR3 loop spans 13 amino acids. The germline V gene encodes CDR1 MNHNS and CDR2 SASEGT. The V and J ends lost 6 bases and 4 bases, in that order; junction bases with no gene match: 4. For the CDR3, the DNA is TGTGCCAGCAGGTCGCTAGCGGGAGAGACCCAGTACTTC. Its protein product is CASRSLAGETQYF.

The rearrangement uses TRBV5-1 and TRBJ2-1; D gene unclear. The CDR3 covers 13 residues. The germline V gene encodes CDR1 SGHRS and CDR2 YFSETQ. Trimming took 0 bases from V and 10 from J, leaving 11 bases between them. Written as DNA, the CDR3 is TGCGCCAGCAGCTTGGACCCGTATAACGAGCAGTTCTTC. The encoded protein is CASSLDPYNEQFF.

This clonotype was seen at least ten times. The chain employs TRBV30 and TRBJ1-2, with TRBD1 matching 7 bases. The CDR3 spans 13 residues. V lost 8 bases, J lost 2 bases, and 8 bases stayed unmatched. Germline V lookup: CDR1 GTSNPN, CDR2 SVGIG (reference sequence). For the CDR3, the DNA is TGTGCCGCCGCGGGACAGCTAAACTATGGCTACACCTTC. This gives the protein CAAAGQLNYGYTF. Complete variable domain (other parts from reference TRBV30 and TRBJ1-2): SQTIHQWPATLVQPVGSPLSLECTVEGTSNPNLYWYRQAAGRGLQLLFYSVGIGQISSEVPQNLSASRPQDRQFILSSKKLLLSDSGFYLCAAAGQLNYGYTFGSGTRLTVV.

Many counts were recorded for this clonotype. This chain connects TRBV5-1 to TRBJ2-3, with 7 bases fitting TRBD1. Germline CDR1 and CDR2: SGHRS and YFSETQ. The trim removed 4 bases at V and 7 bases at J, leaving 12 bases unmatched. CDR3 length: 15 amino acids. The CDR3 region is CASSPKDRWGYTQYF. The CDR3 DNA follows: TGCGCCAGCAGCCCCAAGGACAGGTGGGGTTATACGCAGTATTTT.

This clonotype was seen many times. This CDR3 is CASSPQQAPSGNTIYF. In DNA, the CDR3 is TGTGCCAGCAGCCCGCAACAGGCCCCCTCTGGAAACACCATATATTTT. The chain links TRBV12-3 or TRBV12-4 to TRBJ1-3; perhaps TRBD1 as D (5 bases). Trimming left V 6 bases short and J 0 bases short, with 15 bases between. CDR3 size: 16 residues.